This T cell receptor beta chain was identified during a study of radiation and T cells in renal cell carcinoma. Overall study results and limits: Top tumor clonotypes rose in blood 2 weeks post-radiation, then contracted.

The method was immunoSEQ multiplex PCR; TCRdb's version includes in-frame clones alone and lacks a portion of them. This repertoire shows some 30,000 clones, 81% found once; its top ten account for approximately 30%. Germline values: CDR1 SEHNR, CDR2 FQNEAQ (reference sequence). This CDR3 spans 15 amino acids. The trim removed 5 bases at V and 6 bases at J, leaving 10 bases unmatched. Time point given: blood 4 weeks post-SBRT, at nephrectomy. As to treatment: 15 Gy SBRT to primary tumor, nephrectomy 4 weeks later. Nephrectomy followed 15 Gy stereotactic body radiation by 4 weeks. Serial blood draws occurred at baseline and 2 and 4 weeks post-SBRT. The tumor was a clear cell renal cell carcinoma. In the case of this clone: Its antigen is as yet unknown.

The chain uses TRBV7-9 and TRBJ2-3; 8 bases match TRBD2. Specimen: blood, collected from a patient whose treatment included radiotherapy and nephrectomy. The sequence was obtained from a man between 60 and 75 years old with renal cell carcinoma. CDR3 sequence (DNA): TGTGCCAGCAGCCGACCAGCGGGAGAGGCCGATACGCAGTATTTT. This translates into CASSRPAGEADTQYF.